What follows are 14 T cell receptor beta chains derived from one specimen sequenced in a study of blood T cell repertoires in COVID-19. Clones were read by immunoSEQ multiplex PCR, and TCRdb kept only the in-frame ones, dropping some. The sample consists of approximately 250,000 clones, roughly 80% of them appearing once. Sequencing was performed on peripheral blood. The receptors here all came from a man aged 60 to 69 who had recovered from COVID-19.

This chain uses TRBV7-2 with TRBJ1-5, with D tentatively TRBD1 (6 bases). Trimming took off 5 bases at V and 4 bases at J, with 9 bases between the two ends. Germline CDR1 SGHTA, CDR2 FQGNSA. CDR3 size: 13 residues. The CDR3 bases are TGTGCCAGCAGCGGAGACAGGAATCAGCCCCAGCATTTT. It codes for CASSGDRNQPQHF. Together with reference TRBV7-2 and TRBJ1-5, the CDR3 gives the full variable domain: GAGVSQSPSNKVTEKGKDVELRCDPISGHTALYWYRQSLGQGLEFLIYFQGNSAPDKSGLPSDRFSAERTGGSVSTLTIQRTQQEDSAVYLCASSGDRNQPQHFGDGTRLSIL.

CDR3 DNA sequence: TGTGCCAGCAGCTTTACCGGGGTGGATGGCTACACCTTC. Protein: CASSFTGVDGYTF. The chain is built from TRBV13 and TRBJ1-2; unclear D gene. Germline V gene data show CDR1 as PRHDT and CDR2 as FYEKMQ (reference sequence). Deletions cut 3 bases from V and 6 bases from J, with 11 bases between. This CDR3 spans 13 amino acids.

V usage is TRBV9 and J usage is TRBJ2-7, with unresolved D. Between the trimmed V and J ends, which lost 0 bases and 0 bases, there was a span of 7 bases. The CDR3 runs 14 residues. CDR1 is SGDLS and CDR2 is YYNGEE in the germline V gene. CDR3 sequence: CASSVDPRSYEQYF. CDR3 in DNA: TGTGCCAGCAGCGTAGATCCTCGCTCCTACGAGCAGTACTTC.

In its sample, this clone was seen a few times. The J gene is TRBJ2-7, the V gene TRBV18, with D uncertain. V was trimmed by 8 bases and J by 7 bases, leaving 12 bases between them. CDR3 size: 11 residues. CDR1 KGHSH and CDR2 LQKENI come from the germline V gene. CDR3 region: CASRDTEEQYF. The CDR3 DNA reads TGTGCCAGCCGCGATACTGAGGAGCAGTACTTC.

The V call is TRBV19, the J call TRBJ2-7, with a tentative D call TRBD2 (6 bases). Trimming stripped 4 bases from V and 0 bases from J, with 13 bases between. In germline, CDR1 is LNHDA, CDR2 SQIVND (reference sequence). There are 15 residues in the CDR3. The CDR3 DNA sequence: TGTGCCAGTAGTAGGGAGGCGACAAACTCCTACGAGCAGTACTTC. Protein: CASSREATNSYEQYF.

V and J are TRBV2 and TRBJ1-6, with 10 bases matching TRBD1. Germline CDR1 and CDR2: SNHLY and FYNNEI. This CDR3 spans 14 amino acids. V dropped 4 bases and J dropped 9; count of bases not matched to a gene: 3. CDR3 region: CASSATGGGSPLHF. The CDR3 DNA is TGTGCCAGCAGTGCGACAGGGGGCGGTTCACCCCTCCACTTT.

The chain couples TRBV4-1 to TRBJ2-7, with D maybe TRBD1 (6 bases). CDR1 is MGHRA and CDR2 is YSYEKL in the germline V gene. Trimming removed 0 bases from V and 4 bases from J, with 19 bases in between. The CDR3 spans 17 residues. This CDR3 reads CASSQDLIQAGVYEQYF. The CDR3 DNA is TGCGCCAGCAGCCAAGACCTTATTCAGGCAGGGGTGTACGAGCAGTACTTC.

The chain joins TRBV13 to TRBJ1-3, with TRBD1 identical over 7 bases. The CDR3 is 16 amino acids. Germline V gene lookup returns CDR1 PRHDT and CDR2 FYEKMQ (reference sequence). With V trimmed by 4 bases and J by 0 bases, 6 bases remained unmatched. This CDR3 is CASSSRPGGSGNTIYF. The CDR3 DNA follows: TGTGCCAGCAGCTCCCGCCCAGGGGGCTCTGGAAACACCATATATTTT.

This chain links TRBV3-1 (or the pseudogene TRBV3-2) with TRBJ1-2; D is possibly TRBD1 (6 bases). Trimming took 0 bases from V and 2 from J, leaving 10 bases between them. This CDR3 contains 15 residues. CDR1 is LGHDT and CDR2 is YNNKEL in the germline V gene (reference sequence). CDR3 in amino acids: CASSQDLGQNYGYTF. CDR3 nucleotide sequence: TGTGCCAGCAGCCAAGATCTTGGACAGAACTATGGCTACACCTTC.

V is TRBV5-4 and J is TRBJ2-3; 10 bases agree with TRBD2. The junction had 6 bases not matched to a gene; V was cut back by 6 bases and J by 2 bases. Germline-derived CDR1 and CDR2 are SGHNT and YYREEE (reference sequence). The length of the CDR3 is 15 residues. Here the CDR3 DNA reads TGTGCCAGCAACTTACTAGCGGGGAACACAGATACGCAGTATTTT. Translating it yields CASNLLAGNTDTQYF.

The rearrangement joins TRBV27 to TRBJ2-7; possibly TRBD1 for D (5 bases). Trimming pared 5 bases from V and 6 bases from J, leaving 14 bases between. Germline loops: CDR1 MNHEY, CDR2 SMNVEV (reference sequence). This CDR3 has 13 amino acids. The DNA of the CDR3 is TGTGCCAGCAGTCTGGGCAGGGTGTTCGAGCAGTACTTC. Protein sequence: CASSLGRVFEQYF.

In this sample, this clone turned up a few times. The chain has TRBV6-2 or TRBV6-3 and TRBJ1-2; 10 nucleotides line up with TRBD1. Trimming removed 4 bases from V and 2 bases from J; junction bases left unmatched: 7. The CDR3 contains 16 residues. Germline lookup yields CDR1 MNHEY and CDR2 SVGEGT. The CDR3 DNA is TGTGCCAGCAGTTCACTCCCGGGACAGGGGAACTATGGCTACACCTTC. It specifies CASSSLPGQGNYGYTF.

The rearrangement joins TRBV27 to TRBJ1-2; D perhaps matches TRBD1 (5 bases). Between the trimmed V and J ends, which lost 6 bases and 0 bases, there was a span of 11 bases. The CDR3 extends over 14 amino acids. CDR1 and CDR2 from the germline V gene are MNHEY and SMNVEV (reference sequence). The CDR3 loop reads CASSRDWANYGYTF. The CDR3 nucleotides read TGTGCCAGCAGCAGGGATTGGGCTAACTATGGCTACACCTTC.

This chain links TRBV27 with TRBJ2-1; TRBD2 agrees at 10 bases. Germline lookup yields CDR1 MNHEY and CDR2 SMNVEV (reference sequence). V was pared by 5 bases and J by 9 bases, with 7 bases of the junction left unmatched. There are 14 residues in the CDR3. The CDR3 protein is CASSNLAGVAEQFF. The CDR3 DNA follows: TGTGCCAGCAGTAATCTAGCGGGAGTGGCTGAGCAGTTCTTC.